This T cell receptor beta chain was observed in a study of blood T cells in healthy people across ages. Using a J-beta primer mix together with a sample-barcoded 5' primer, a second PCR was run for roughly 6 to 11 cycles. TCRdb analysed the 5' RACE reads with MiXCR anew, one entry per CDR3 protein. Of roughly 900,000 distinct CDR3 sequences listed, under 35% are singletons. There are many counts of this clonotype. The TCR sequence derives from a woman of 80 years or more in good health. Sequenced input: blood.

CDR3 protein: CASSLGTGGRSQPQHF. Written as DNA, the CDR3 is TGTGCCAGCAGTTTGGGGACAGGGGGAAGAAGTCAGCCCCAGCATTTT. V gene TRBV12-3 or TRBV12-4 combines with J gene TRBJ1-5, with 11 bases matching TRBD1. V was clipped by 3 bases and J by 6 bases; unmatched bases: 7. CDR3 length: 16 amino acids.